The sample holds a few counts of the clone carrying this T cell receptor beta chain. Antigen unknown. The sample originates from a study of identical twins. Study-wide findings and caveats: Weaker excess twin sharing was seen among beta out-of-frame sequences.

J gave up 4 bases and V 3 bases, and 6 bases lay outside the gene matches. The CDR3 spans 14 residues. MiXCR was run by TCRdb on the 5' RACE reads, yielding one entry per CDR3 protein. The repertoire includes 700,000 to 950,000 distinct CDR3 sequences, around an eighth of them detected once, and 1.5% to 2% sits in the top ten. The sample was also linked to a second study, of yellow fever vaccine responses in identical twins.

The receptor's source is a woman aged 18-30 years in good health. V usage is TRBV12-3 or TRBV12-4 and J usage is TRBJ2-7; 7 bases match TRBD2. Sequenced sample: PBMCs. The CDR3 region is CASSLREKPYEQYF. The CDR3 DNA reads TGTGCCAGCAGTTTGCGGGAGAAACCTTACGAGCAGTACTTC.